These T cell receptor beta chains were read from a single sample in a study of human T cells and chemical hapten exposure. TCRdb processed the RACE reads anew with MiXCR; each CDR3 protein has one entry. The sample lists 80,000 to 95,000 distinct CDR3 sequences; approximately 11% were seen once. Sample: whole blood, taken in connection with sensitization to the hapten diphenylcyclopropenone (DPC). The receptors were gathered from a woman in her 50s with alopecia areata. Some clones in this sample may be carry-over from other donors' samples. Both conserved end residues are part of each CDR3. Size tells how often a clone was seen (once, few, many) or the class of an expanded clone, and some rows leave it out.

j_call clone_size v_call cdr3_aa
TRBJ1-1 . TRBV4-2 CASSQDPGGGANTEAFF
TRBJ1-4 . TRBV14 CASSRNRGTGEKLFF
TRBJ2-7 many TRBV7-9 CASSSWTGGKYEQYF
TRBJ2-5 . TRBV9 CASSVASSPETQYF
TRBJ1-1 many TRBV30 CAWSAKGGRTEAFF
TRBJ1-1 . TRBV2 CASSELPVGTEAFF
TRBJ1-4 many TRBV28 CASSLNTLPEKLFF
TRBJ1-1 many TRBV7-9 CASSLAENPNTEAFF
TRBJ2-1 . TRBV6-6 CASTSSGRNEQFF
TRBJ1-6 . TRBV3-1 CVSSQGDRGNSPLHF